This passage covers 4 T cell receptor beta chains from one sample sequenced in a study of blood T cell repertoires in COVID-19. This table comes from immunoSEQ multiplex PCR, and its TCRdb copy is limited to in-frame clones, with some not included. Among some 150,000 clones listed, 80% were seen once. Sequencing input: peripheral blood. The receptor set was obtained from a woman in her forties or fifties with acute or convalescent COVID-19.

The V and J genes are TRBV7-9 and TRBJ2-5, with 8 bases lining up with TRBD1. V shed 4 bases and J 5 bases; nucleotides not matched to a gene: 9. Germline V CDR1 and CDR2: SEHNR, FQNEAQ (reference sequence). The CDR3 sequence is 15 residues long. DNA for the CDR3: TGTGCCAGCAGCTATGGGCAGGGGGCGCGGGAGACCCAGTACTTC. This sequence encodes CASSYGQGARETQYF.

There are a few counts of this clone. The CDR3 reads CASSYSITGDTEAFF. Written as DNA, the CDR3 is TGTGCCAGCAGTTACTCGATTACGGGGGACACTGAAGCTTTCTTT. The V and J genes are TRBV6-5 and TRBJ1-1; a weak D match, TRBD1 (5 bases). CDR1 MNHEY and CDR2 SVGAGI come from the germline V gene. The ends were cut back, 0 bases at V and 3 bases at J, with 11 bases in the middle. The CDR3 has 15 residues.

The chain joins TRBV5-1 to TRBJ1-6, with TRBD1 identical over 11 bases. The V gene's germline CDR1 is SGHRS and CDR2 YFSETQ. Germline trimming cut 0 bases from V and 17 bases from J; bases unmatched to any gene: 4. This CDR3 has 13 amino acids. This CDR3 reads CASSLAPGQGVHF. The DNA of the CDR3 is TGCGCCAGCAGCTTGGCTCCGGGACAGGGGGTCCACTTT.

The J gene is TRBJ1-1, the V gene TRBV18; no firm D call. The V and J ends lost 4 bases and 0 bases respectively, with 15 bases between them. CDR1 KGHSH and CDR2 LQKENI come from the germline V gene. The CDR3 consists of 16 residues. CDR3 in amino acids: CASSLASGLMNTEAFF. The CDR3 DNA sequence: TGTGCCAGCTCACTAGCCTCCGGGTTGATGAACACTGAAGCTTTCTTT.